This note documents a single T cell receptor beta chain sequence. These data are taken from a study of T cell responses to AZD1222 COVID-19 vaccine. The protocol was immunoSEQ multiplex PCR, while the TCRdb copy is restricted to in-frame clones and leaves out a portion. The sample shows roughly 140,000 clones, 88% of them seen only once. CDR1 SQVTM and CDR2 ANQGSEA come from the germline V gene. The CDR3 consists of 16 residues. The ends lost 4 bases at V and 1 base at J; junction bases unmatched: 12. This clonotype originated in an adult in good health. The sample in question was peripheral blood, obtained on day 0 of AZD1222 vaccination. The V and J genes are TRBV29-1 and TRBJ2-5; 7 bases are a match to TRBD1. CDR3 sequence reads: CSVVGGPGTVQETQYF. The CDR3, as DNA: TGCAGCGTTGTAGGGGGCCCTGGGACAGTCCAAGAGACCCAGTACTTC.